This entry features one T cell receptor beta chain sequence. The data are from a study of shared T cell receptors in the human thymus. The CDR3 extends over 12 amino acids. With 6 bases clipped from V and 8 bases from J, the junction kept 4 bases outside the gene matches. Germline V gene data show CDR1 as SNHLY and CDR2 as FYNNEI. Sequencing used immunoSEQ multiplex PCR; TCRdb keeps in-frame clones, though not all of them. The repertoire consists of under 450,000 clones, with 85% to 95% occurring once and the leading ten covering 0.015% to 0.025%. The sequencing input was thymocytes. The clonotype was recovered from a human donor. The rearrangement joins TRBV2 to TRBJ2-1; 7 bases are a match to TRBD2. CDR3 region: CASRTSNDEQFF. The CDR3, as DNA: TGTGCCAGCAGGACTAGCAACGATGAGCAGTTCTTC.